This TCR beta chain was captured by sequencing in a study of identical twins. As for this clonotype: Its specificity is not known.

The CDR3 contains 15 residues. The V end lost 3 bases, the J end lost 0 bases, and 12 bases lay between the germline ends. CDR1 is DFQATT and CDR2 is SNEGSKA in the germline V gene (reference sequence). General study points: Out-of-frame alpha sequences that twins shared showed excess low generation probability.

Each CDR3 protein is one row after TCRdb ran MiXCR on the 5' RACE reads. The sample carries about 430,000 distinct CDR3 sequences, less than 20% recorded once. The TCR comes from a man aged 50 to 60 in good health. The gene calls are TRBV20-1 and TRBJ2-1; no clear D gene. The specimen sequenced was naive T cells sorted from blood. The CDR3 reads CSARDRGVSYNEQFF. The CDR3 bases are TGCAGTGCTAGGGACCGCGGAGTCTCCTACAATGAGCAGTTCTTC.